Listed here are 11 T cell receptor beta chains from one sample, sequenced in a study of T-cell memory formation after mild COVID-19. Each CDR3 protein is one row after TCRdb ran MiXCR on the 5' RACE reads. The repertoire holds around 200,000 distinct CDR3 sequences, roughly 23% seen once, with 23% in the top ten. The sample taken for sequencing was PBMCs or a T cell subset sorted from them (not recorded which). The receptors shown here come from an adult woman who had mild COVID-19 (a few samples of this study predate the infection). Cell type and time point are not known.

The chain couples TRBV6-5 to TRBJ2-1; 8 positions match TRBD2. Germline assignment: CDR1 MNHEY and CDR2 SVGAGI. V was clipped by 2 bases and J by 8 bases; unmatched bases: 20. The CDR3 is made up of 19 amino acids. As DNA, the CDR3 is TGTGCCAGCAGTTACGCTCTCGGGGGCCTTGAGCGGGGGTTGGATGAGCAGTTCTTC. Its protein is CASSYALGGLERGLDEQFF.

The V call is TRBV30, the J call TRBJ2-7; 10 bases map to TRBD2. In germline, CDR1 is GTSNPN, CDR2 SVGIG (reference sequence). Germline trimming cut 4 bases from V and 2 bases from J; bases unmatched to any gene: 5. The CDR3 extends over 14 amino acids. The CDR3 nucleotides are TGTGCCTGGACCCGACTAGCGGGCCCCTACGAGCAGTACTTC. Translating it yields CAWTRLAGPYEQYF. Combining the CDR3 with reference TRBV30 and TRBJ2-7 gives the whole variable domain SQTIHQWPATLVQPVGSPLSLECTVEGTSNPNLYWYRQAAGRGLQLLFYSVGIGQISSEVPQNLSASRPQDRQFILSSKKLLLSDSGFYLCAWTRLAGPYEQYFGPGTRLTVT.

This clonotype was seen a handful of times. This rearrangement joins TRBV28 to TRBJ2-7, with TRBD2 identical over 7 bases. Germline-derived CDR1 and CDR2 are MDHEN and SYDVKM. The ends lost 1 base at V and 4 bases at J; junction bases unmatched: 7. The CDR3 spans 15 residues. The chain's CDR3 is CASSLSWEGHYEQYF. The DNA for the CDR3 is TGTGCCAGCAGTTTATCGTGGGAGGGCCATTACGAGCAGTACTTC.

The V and J genes are TRBV24-1 and TRBJ2-7; no firm D call. The germline gives CDR1 KGHDR, CDR2 SFDVKD. The CDR3 is made up of 14 amino acids. Trimming removed 4 bases from V and 3 bases from J, with 12 bases in between. In DNA, the CDR3 is TGTGCCACCAGTGAGACCGCCAACAGCTACGAGCAGTACTTC. This codes for CATSETANSYEQYF.

This clonotype appeared a few times. The chain combines TRBV4-2 with TRBJ2-3; 10 nucleotides agree with TRBD2. V trimming: 5 bases; J trimming: 1 base; junction bases outside the gene matches: 12. The CDR3 contains 18 residues. CDR1 is LGHNA, CDR2 YNFKEQ, per germline. The CDR3 nucleotides are TGTGCCAGCAGCTCTCCTGGGCTAGCGGGAGTAGGCACAGATACGCAGTATTTT. Translated: CASSSPGLAGVGTDTQYF.

The V and J genes are TRBV5-6 and TRBJ2-7; 11 nucleotides line up with TRBD2. V lost 2 bases and J lost 5; bases outside the gene matches: 6. Germline V gene data show CDR1 as SGHDT and CDR2 as YYEEEE. This CDR3 has 15 amino acids. The CDR3 DNA reads TGTGCCAGCAGCTTTTTAGCGGGAGGGTCAGACGAGCAGTACTTC. This gives the protein CASSFLAGGSDEQYF.

This clonotype was picked up a small number of times. The chain couples TRBV7-9 to TRBJ2-5, with D tentatively TRBD1 or TRBD2 (5 bases each). This CDR3 has 17 amino acids. V shed 5 bases and J shed 3 bases, with 22 bases lying between them. Germline V gene lookup returns CDR1 SEHNR and CDR2 FQNEAQ (reference sequence). CDR3 sequence: CASSETSPGTSKETQYF. CDR3 bases: TGTGCCAGCAGCGAGACTTCTCCCGGGACCAGTAAAGAGACCCAGTACTTC.

This clonotype was observed a few times. The V gene is TRBV20-1, the J gene TRBJ2-7; TRBD2 agrees at 10 bases. This CDR3 is built from 14 residues. CDR1 is DFQATT, CDR2 SNEGSKA, per germline (reference sequence). The V gene end was trimmed by 2 bases and the J gene end by 3 bases; junction bases not matched to a gene: 4. CDR3: CSARNLAGGYEQYF. Written as DNA, the CDR3 is TGCAGTGCTAGAAATTTAGCGGGAGGCTACGAGCAGTACTTC.

The table lists this clonotype with a few counts. The rearrangement links TRBV6-5 to TRBJ2-1, with D uncertain. Germline CDR1 is MNHEY and CDR2 is SVGAGI. CDR3 length: 17 residues. Trimming cost V 4 bases and J 2 bases, with 18 bases left between them. CDR3 sequence reads: CASSFSSSGPPYNEQFF. CDR3 DNA: TGTGCCAGCAGTTTTTCCTCGTCGGGTCCCCCCTACAATGAGCAGTTCTTC.

This chain uses TRBV7-9 with TRBJ2-1; 9 nucleotides align to TRBD2. V lost 4 bases to trimming and J lost 7 bases; unmatched junction nucleotides: 14. Germline V gene sequence: CDR1 SEHNR, CDR2 FQNEAQ (reference sequence). The CDR3 is made up of 17 amino acids. The CDR3 reads CASSSGLAKGVNNEQFF. CDR3 nucleotides: TGTGCCAGCAGCTCCGGACTAGCGAAAGGGGTAAATAATGAGCAGTTCTTC.

This clonotype was found a few times. The chain links TRBV11-2 to TRBJ2-3, with TRBD2 as a possible D gene (5 bases). The CDR3 is 15 amino acids. V lost 1 base to trimming and J lost 0 bases, with 8 bases between them. Germline values: CDR1 SGHAT, CDR2 FQNNGV. The CDR3 spells CASSLGSASTDTQYF. CDR3 nucleotide sequence: TGTGCCAGCAGCTTAGGTAGCGCGAGCACAGATACGCAGTATTTT.